This TCR beta chain is drawn from a study of T cells in Graves' hyperthyroidism and ophthalmopathy. On the study more broadly: Staff took peripheral blood when the initial diagnosis was made, before any treatment began.

Germline V gene lookup returns CDR1 MNHEY and CDR2 SVGEGT. This CDR3 is built from 12 residues. V was clipped by 5 bases and J by 7 bases; unmatched bases: 2. Study results and limitations: Blood also carried most thyroid clonotypes expanded above 0.001.

Lactation, pregnancy, other autoimmune disease or uncontrolled infection excluded patients. Thyroid ultrasound, orbital computed tomography, clinical symptoms, and serum thyroxine and TRAb underpinned diagnoses. The sample holds many counts of this clonotype. What it binds is unknown. RNA transcripts were the template for amplifying TCR beta CDR3 regions. First-round RT-PCR with HTBI primers amplified the TCR CDR3 region. TCRdb itself ran the multiplex PCR reads through MiXCR, one entry per CDR3 protein. The sample carries about 360,000 distinct CDR3 sequences, 20% to 30% recorded once. The chain recombines TRBV6-2 or TRBV6-3 with TRBJ1-1; TRBD1 aligns across 9 bases. The receptor was isolated from a man aged 50-59 years with Graves' hyperthyroidism. What was sequenced was blood. CDR3 nucleotide sequence: TGTGCCAGCAGTCCGGACAGGGGTGAAGCTTTCTTT. Its protein product is CASSPDRGEAFF.